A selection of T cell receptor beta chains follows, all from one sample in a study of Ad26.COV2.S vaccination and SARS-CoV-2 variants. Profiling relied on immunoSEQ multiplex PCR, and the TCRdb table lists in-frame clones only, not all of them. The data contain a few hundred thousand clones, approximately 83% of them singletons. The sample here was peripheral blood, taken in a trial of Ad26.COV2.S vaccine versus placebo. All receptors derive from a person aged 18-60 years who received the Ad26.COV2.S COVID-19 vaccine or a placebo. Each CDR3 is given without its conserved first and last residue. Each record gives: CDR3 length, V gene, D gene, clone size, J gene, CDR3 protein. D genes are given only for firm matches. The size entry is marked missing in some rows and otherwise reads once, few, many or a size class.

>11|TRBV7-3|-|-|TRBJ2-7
ASSLGPPYEQY
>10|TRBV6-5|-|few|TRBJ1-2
ASSRTNYGYT
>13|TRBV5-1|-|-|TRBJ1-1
ASSLSTGSLREAF
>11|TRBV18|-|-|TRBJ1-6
ASSPGANSPLH
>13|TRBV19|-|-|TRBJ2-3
ASSGGRGITDTQY
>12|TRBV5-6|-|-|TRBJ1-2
ASSLWEGNYGYT
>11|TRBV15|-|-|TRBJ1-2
ATSPRSVYGYT
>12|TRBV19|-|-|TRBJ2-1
ASSIGGGNNEQF
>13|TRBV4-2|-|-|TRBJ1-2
ASSPGSGPNYGYT
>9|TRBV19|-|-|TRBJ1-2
ASDGGYGYT
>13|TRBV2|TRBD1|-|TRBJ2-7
ASSKDRVDVYEQY
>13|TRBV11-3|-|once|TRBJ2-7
ASSLRDKPPGEQY
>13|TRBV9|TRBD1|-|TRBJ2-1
ASSVDRGDYNEQF
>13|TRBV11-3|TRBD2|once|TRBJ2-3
ASSAAGTREDTQY
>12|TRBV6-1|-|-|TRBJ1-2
ASSEGGRKRRYT
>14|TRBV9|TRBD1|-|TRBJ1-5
ASSDIGGQGVPPQH
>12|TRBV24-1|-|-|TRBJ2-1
ATSDPTGPEEQF
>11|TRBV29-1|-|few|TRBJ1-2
SVLGGSYYGYT
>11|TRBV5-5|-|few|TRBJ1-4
ASSFDLGEKLF
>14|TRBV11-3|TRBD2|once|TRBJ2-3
ASSLRLAGGPNAQY
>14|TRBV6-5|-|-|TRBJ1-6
ASSWAGVSYNSPLH
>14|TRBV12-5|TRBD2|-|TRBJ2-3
ASGDFSGGRTDTQY
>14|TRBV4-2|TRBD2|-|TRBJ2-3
ASSPRLAGGQDTQY
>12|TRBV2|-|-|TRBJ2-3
ASQTDRSTDTQY
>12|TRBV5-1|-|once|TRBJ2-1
ASSLRRGFNEQF
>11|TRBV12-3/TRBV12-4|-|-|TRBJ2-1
ASSFRGGNEQF
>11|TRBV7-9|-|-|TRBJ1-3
ASSLEEKTTIY
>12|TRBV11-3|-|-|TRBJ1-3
ASSPESSGNTIY
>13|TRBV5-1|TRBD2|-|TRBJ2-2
ASSLTSGATGELF
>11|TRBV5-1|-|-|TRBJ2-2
ASSLAGPGELF
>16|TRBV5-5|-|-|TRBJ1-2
ASIVLSPGATGNYGYT
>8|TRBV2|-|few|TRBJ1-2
ASSVTGHI
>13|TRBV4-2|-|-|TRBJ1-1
ASSPTATAGREAF
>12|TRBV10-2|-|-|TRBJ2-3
ASSESRRTDTQY
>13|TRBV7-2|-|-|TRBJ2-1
ASSWGIASYNEQF
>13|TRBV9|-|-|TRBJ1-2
ASSAGQSLNYGYT